The 12 T cell receptor beta chains reported below all come from one sample, sequenced in a study of early T cells in non-severe SARS-CoV-2 infection. TCRdb ran MiXCR on the 5' RACE reads and lists one entry per CDR3 protein. The repertoire holds around 53,000 distinct CDR3 sequences, with about 10% as singletons. Sequenced input: whole blood. The receptors originated from an adult who was a healthcare worker with PCR-confirmed SARS-CoV-2 infection or an uninfected control (not recorded which).

The chain carries TRBV14 and TRBJ2-7; the D is unclear. The CDR3 has 13 amino acids. Germline V gene sequence: CDR1 SGHDN, CDR2 FVKESK. V lost 8 bases and J 0 bases, leaving 11 bases between the germline ends. The CDR3 nucleotides are TGTGCCAGCGGGCCGGCAGTCTCCTACGAGCAGTACTTC. Residues: CASGPAVSYEQYF.

This clonotype was counted only a few times. The chain combines TRBV5-1 with TRBJ1-1; the D is unclear. Germline V gene data show CDR1 as SGHRS and CDR2 as YFSETQ. Trimming stripped 0 bases from V and 11 bases from J, with 11 bases between. The CDR3 is made up of 12 amino acids. CDR3 amino acids: CASSLGGEVAFF. DNA for the CDR3: TGCGCCAGCAGCTTGGGGGGAGAAGTTGCTTTCTTT.

On this clonotype: A much larger clone differs by one base, so this may be a read error. The J gene is TRBJ2-2, the V gene TRBV29-1; no firm D call. The CDR3 runs to 11 residues. Trimming shortened V by 7 bases and J by 6 bases, and 9 bases separated the two germline ends. The germline CDR1 and CDR2 sequences are SQVTM and ANQGSEA. CDR3 loop: CSGRGAGELFF. The DNA of the CDR3 is TGCAGCGGTAGAGGAGCCGGGGAGCTGTTTTTT.

This clonotype has a count of ten or more. V usage is TRBV14 and J usage is TRBJ1-2, with D tentatively TRBD1 (5 bases). V lost 5 bases, J lost 2 bases, and 18 bases lay in between. CDR1 is SGHDN and CDR2 is FVKESK in the germline V gene. This CDR3 comprises 16 residues. CDR3 sequence reads: CASSSDEGLFNYGYTF. The CDR3 coding sequence is TGTGCCAGCAGCTCAGACGAGGGGCTCTTCAACTATGGCTACACCTTC. The complete variable domain, with remaining parts taken from reference TRBV14 and TRBJ1-2, reads EAGVTQFPSHSVIEKGQTVTLRCDPISGHDNLYWYRRVMGKEIKFLLHFVKESKQDESGMPNNRFLAERTGGTYSTLKVQPAELEDSGVYFCASSSDEGLFNYGYTFGSGTRLTVV.

This clonotype was observed a few times. The V gene is TRBV2, the J gene TRBJ1-5; no firm D call. This CDR3 spans 13 amino acids. Trimming pared 6 bases from V and 5 bases from J, leaving 11 bases between. Germline V gene lookup returns CDR1 SNHLY and CDR2 FYNNEI. This CDR3 reads CASSGPFDQPQHF. As DNA, the CDR3 is TGTGCCAGCAGCGGTCCGTTTGATCAGCCCCAGCATTTT.

This clonotype appeared many times. This chain joins TRBV6-5 and TRBJ2-5; no definite D call. CDR1 and CDR2 (germline): MNHEY, SVGAGI. The CDR3 totals 12 residues. V lost 5 bases to trimming and J lost 4 bases, with 8 bases between them. The CDR3 here is CASSRSGETQYF. DNA of the CDR3: TGTGCCAGCAGTCGGTCCGGAGAGACCCAGTACTTC.

This clonotype was observed a handful of times. The chain uses TRBV29-1 and TRBJ2-1, with 7 bases matching TRBD2. The V and J ends lost 6 bases and 2 bases, in that order; junction bases with no gene match: 7. The germline gives CDR1 SQVTM, CDR2 ANQGSEA. This CDR3 spans 14 amino acids. The CDR3 nucleotides read TGCAGCGTCGTAACTAGCGAGACCTACAATGAGCAGTTCTTC. Amino acids: CSVVTSETYNEQFF.

This clonotype occurred a few times. The gene calls are TRBV11-2 and TRBJ2-4, with 8 nucleotides matching TRBD2. Per the germline V gene, CDR1 is SGHAT and CDR2 is FQNNGV. After removal of 5 bases from V and 2 bases from J, the junction contained 14 bases not matched to a gene. The CDR3 contains 18 residues. The CDR3 DNA follows: TGTGCCAGCAGCCTTCGTAGAGCGGGAGTGGGAACCAAAAACATTCAGTACTTC. It translates to CASSLRRAGVGTKNIQYF.

The V call is TRBV9, the J call TRBJ2-1, with 11 positions matching TRBD2. The J segment lost 4 bases and the V segment lost 2 bases, leaving 5 bases of the junction unmatched. In germline, CDR1 is SGDLS, CDR2 YYNGEE. This CDR3 has 16 residues. CDR3 in amino acids: CASSVPLAGEYNEQFF. CDR3 nucleotides: TGTGCCAGCAGCGTCCCACTAGCGGGAGAATACAATGAGCAGTTCTTC.

This clonotype showed up just a few times. The chain has TRBV12-3 or TRBV12-4 and TRBJ2-2, with a weak D call TRBD2 (6 bases). The CDR3 runs 15 residues. V was trimmed by 3 bases and J by 1 base, leaving 9 bases between them. CDR3 amino acids: CASSFGGGNTGELFF. CDR3 sequence (DNA): TGTGCCAGCAGTTTCGGGGGTGGGAACACCGGGGAGCTGTTTTTT.

This clonotype was seen ten or more times. J is TRBJ1-1 and V is TRBV5-1; no clear D. The germline V and J ends were trimmed by 0 bases and 1 base, with 4 bases remaining between them. The germline CDR1 and CDR2 sequences are SGHRS and YFSETQ. The CDR3 contains 13 residues. CDR3 nucleotide sequence: TGCGCCAGCAGCTTGGAACAGAACACTGAAGCTTTCTTT. This sequence encodes CASSLEQNTEAFF.

This clonotype was seen ten or more times. This chain uses TRBV10-2 with TRBJ1-6, with TRBD1 identical over 7 bases. CDR3 length: 13 residues. Germline V gene data show CDR1 as WSHSY and CDR2 as SAAADI. V lost 10 bases and J lost 6; bases outside the gene matches: 6. The DNA of the CDR3 is TGCGCCACGGCAGACAGGGTTAATTCACCCCTCCACTTT. Residues: CATADRVNSPLHF.